The clone carrying this T cell receptor (beta chain) has just one count. Its target is unknown. This sample was taken from a study of blood T cells in healthy people across ages. Study-wide background: The template switching approach captured approximately one barcoded beta molecule for every two T cells.

A J-beta primer mix and a sample-barcoded 5' primer were used in a second PCR of roughly 6 to 12 cycles. MiXCR, applied by TCRdb to the 5' RACE reads, yields one record per CDR3 protein. In the table there are about 2 million distinct CDR3 sequences, about 50% of which are singletons. Trimming at V came to 4 bases and at J to 8 bases, leaving 12 bases not matched to a gene. The CDR3 spans 17 residues. CDR1 MNHEY and CDR2 SVGEGT come from the germline V gene. Study-wide results and limits: PBMCs went unsorted, and a conclusive naive versus antigen-experienced comparison was therefore prevented. Possibly confounding the expanded clonotype changes was the fact that donor CMV status was unknown.

The chain uses TRBV6-2 or TRBV6-3 and TRBJ2-5; 14 bases fit TRBD2. The source material was blood. The clonotype was recovered from a middle-aged woman in good health. The CDR3 sequence: CASSFRTSGGPAGTQYF. The CDR3 DNA sequence: TGTGCCAGCAGTTTTCGGACTAGCGGGGGGCCCGCCGGCACCCAGTACTTC.